The T cell receptor (beta chain) under discussion was sequenced for a study of cytomegalovirus exposure and HLA in healthy donors. This clone has only a few counts. Trimming cost V 10 bases and J 0 bases, with 10 bases left between them. The germline V gene has CDR1 MNHNY and CDR2 SVGAGI (reference sequence). The CDR3 sequence is 13 residues long. The PCR ran on 60 Vbeta and 13 Jbeta primers. Clones were sequenced by immunoSEQ multiplex PCR, and TCRdb holds only the in-frame ones, with some missing. The profile shows under 200,000 clones, roughly 80% of them singletons. V and J are TRBV6-6 and TRBJ1-5; D is unresolved. The source is a woman aged 18-29 years in good health and CMV-seronegative. Sequenced material: PBMCs. CDR3 region: CATETYSNQPQHF. The CDR3 nucleotides read TGTGCCACCGAGACATATAGCAATCAGCCCCAGCATTTT.